A single sample gave rise to the 27 T cell receptor beta chains below, sequenced in a study of spatial heterogeneity in lung cancer. TCRdb used MiXCR to reprocess the 5' RACE reads, holding one entry per CDR3 protein. The sample comprises 9,500 to 10,000 distinct CDR3 sequences, 6% to 6.5% of which are singletons, and about 9.5% rests with the top ten. Study-wide findings and caveats: Counts that tracked tumor mutation counts were those of expanded intratumoral alpha and beta TCRs.

These receptors lack a known antigen. Time point of the sample: sample taken at primary tumor resection. The sequences come from lung tumor tissue, collected at surgery. These receptors were collected from a male donor with early-stage non-small cell lung cancer.

In this sample, this clonotype turned up many times. A library prepared for alpha chains yielded this beta chain as an off-target read; its size is of little meaning. The chain has TRBV27 and TRBJ1-4, with TRBD1 identical over 10 bases. Germline V gene data show CDR1 as MNHEY and CDR2 as SMNVEV (reference sequence). This CDR3 contains 15 residues. With V trimmed by 2 bases and J by 11 bases, 8 bases remained unmatched. The DNA for the CDR3 is TGTGCCAGCAGTTTAATGGGACAGGGGAGGCAGAAACTGTTTTTT. Its translation is CASSLMGQGRQKLFF. The full variable domain, rest sourced from reference TRBV27 and TRBJ1-4, is EAQVTQNPRYLITVTGKKLTVTCSQNMNHEYMSWYRQDPGLGLRQIYYSMNVEVTDKGDVPEGYKVSRKEKRNFPLILESPSPNQTSLYFCASSLMGQGRQKLFFGSGTQLSVL.

Within the sample, this clonotype is medium-sized. This beta chain is an off-target read within a library intended for alpha chains, so its frequency means little. The V gene is TRBV20-1, the J gene TRBJ1-1; D gene ambiguous. CDR3 size: 12 residues. Trimming removed 3 bases from V and 0 bases from J, with 5 bases in between. Germline V gives CDR1 DFQATT, CDR2 SNEGSKA (reference sequence). The CDR3, as DNA: TGCAGTGCTAGGAGGCTGAACACTGAAGCTTTCTTT. Residues: CSARRLNTEAFF.

This clonotype has a count of ten or more. Within a library made for alpha chains, this beta chain is off target, and its count is uninformative. The rearrangement joins TRBV5-1 to TRBJ2-2; D is unresolved. The CDR3 is made up of 12 amino acids. Trimming left V 2 bases short and J 6 bases short, with 5 bases between. Germline CDR1 SGHRS, CDR2 YFSETQ. The CDR3 DNA reads as TGCGCCAGCAGCTTCAGCCCCGGGGAGCTGTTTTTT. Protein sequence: CASSFSPGELFF.

This clonotype was seen repeatedly, ten times or more. This beta chain represents an off-target read in a library built for alpha chains; its size is of limited meaning. This chain joins TRBV3-1 and TRBJ1-1; tentatively, D is TRBD1 (6 bases). Per germline, CDR1 LGHDT and CDR2 YNNKEL (reference sequence). V was cut by 1 base and J by 8 bases, with 14 bases left in between. This CDR3 region has 14 residues. CDR3 sequence: CASSQVSGGREAFF. As DNA, the CDR3 is TGTGCCAGCAGCCAAGTGTCCGGGGGCAGGGAAGCTTTCTTT.

This clonotype appeared many times. This beta chain appears as a stray read in a library generated for alpha chains; its size is not informative. The chain employs TRBV5-1 and TRBJ1-1; D is ambiguous. The CDR3 is made up of 14 amino acids. Germline CDR1 SGHRS, CDR2 YFSETQ. The V gene lost 3 bases and the J gene lost 2 bases, with 11 bases spanning the gap. The CDR3 region is CASSWGKGNTEAFF. Here the CDR3 DNA reads TGCGCCAGCAGCTGGGGAAAGGGTAACACTGAAGCTTTCTTT.

This clonotype is categorized as medium-sized. As an off-target read in a library built for alpha chains, this beta chain has a frequency of little significance. The chain uses TRBV12-3 or TRBV12-4 and TRBJ2-6, with 11 positions matching TRBD1. Trimming cost V 2 bases and J 2 bases; bases outside gene matches: 5. This CDR3 is built from 18 residues. The CDR3 spells CASSLKGTGGTGANVLTF. The CDR3 DNA reads TGTGCCAGCAGTTTAAAGGGGACAGGGGGTACTGGGGCCAACGTCCTGACTTTC.

This clonotype has a handful of counts. This beta chain is off target for a library built for alpha chains, so its abundance means little. V usage is TRBV29-1 and J usage is TRBJ1-2; D not certain. CDR1 SQVTM and CDR2 ANQGSEA come from the germline V gene. V lost 6 bases to trimming and J lost 6 bases, with 11 bases between them. The CDR3 length is 11 residues. The CDR3 DNA reads as TGCAGCGTACGAATGGGGAATGGCTACACCTTC. Translation gives CSVRMGNGYTF.

To note about this clonotype: The size of this beta chain means little, since it is a stray read in a library made for alpha chains. The V gene is TRBV20-1, the J gene TRBJ1-6; no firm D call. Trimming took 0 bases from V and 7 from J, leaving 4 bases between them. Looked up from germline, CDR1 is DFQATT and CDR2 is SNEGSKA (reference sequence). The CDR3 spans 12 residues. Here the CDR3 reads CSARDANSPLHF. For the CDR3, the DNA is TGCAGTGCTAGAGATGCGAATTCACCCCTCCACTTT.

This clonotype was counted many times. Being off target in a library aimed at alpha chains, this beta chain has a size of little meaning. The chain is built from TRBV28 and TRBJ1-4; TRBD1 matches 8 bases. Trimming at V came to 6 bases and at J to 6 bases, leaving 9 bases not matched to a gene. CDR1 and CDR2 (germline): MDHEN, SYDVKM. The length of the CDR3 is 15 residues. The CDR3 region is CASSLIGQGDEKLFF. As DNA, the CDR3 is TGTGCCAGCAGCCTAATCGGACAGGGCGATGAAAAACTGTTTTTT.

For this clonotype: This beta chain is off target for a library built for alpha chains, so its abundance means little. The V call is TRBV7-2, the J call TRBJ2-2, with 13 bases matching TRBD2. The CDR3 extends over 16 amino acids. Germline CDR1 is SGHTA and CDR2 is FQGNSA. V lost 4 bases and J lost 5; bases outside the gene matches: 4. The CDR3 loop reads CASSWGLAGTTGELFF. The CDR3 DNA is TGTGCCAGCAGCTGGGGACTAGCGGGGACTACCGGGGAGCTGTTTTTT.

In this sample, this clonotype turned up many times. As an off-target read in a library built for alpha chains, this beta chain has a frequency of little significance. CDR3 DNA: TGCAGCGTTGAAGACCCCCTAGAGGGAGAGCAGTACTTC. This encodes CSVEDPLEGEQYF. The genes are TRBV29-1 and TRBJ2-7, with D tentatively TRBD2 (5 bases). V was cut by 0 bases and J by 7 bases, with 13 bases left in between. CDR1 and CDR2 (germline): SQVTM, ANQGSEA. This CDR3 is built from 13 residues.

This clonotype was seen at least ten times. This beta chain lies outside the target of a library built for alpha chains; its clone size means little. The rearrangement joins TRBV7-9 to TRBJ2-1; tentative D call: TRBD1 (5 bases). The germline V gene has CDR1 SEHNR and CDR2 FQNEAQ (reference sequence). V lost 1 base and J lost 4, with 11 bases in between. The CDR3 has 15 residues. CDR3 nucleotide sequence: TGTGCCAGCAGCTTAGGGGGCCAGGAGTACAATGAGCAGTTCTTC. This codes for CASSLGGQEYNEQFF.

A note on this clonotype: Because the library targeted alpha chains, this beta chain is an off-target read whose size means little. The J gene is TRBJ2-1, the V gene TRBV14, with 7 bases identical to TRBD2. Germline V gene sequence: CDR1 SGHDN, CDR2 FVKESK. V was clipped by 4 bases and J by 8 bases; unmatched bases: 11. The CDR3 extends over 15 amino acids. In DNA, the CDR3 is TGTGCCAGCAGCCGGAGACTAGCTTTTTACGATGAGCAGTTCTTC. Protein product: CASSRRLAFYDEQFF.

This clonotype has ten or more counts. Because the library targeted alpha chains, this beta chain is an off-target read whose size means little. The chain recombines TRBV9 with TRBJ2-1; D is unclear. The length of the CDR3 is 12 residues. The V gene lost 0 bases and the J gene lost 9 bases, with 7 bases spanning the gap. Germline V gene sequence: CDR1 SGDLS, CDR2 YYNGEE. Here the CDR3 reads CASSVEPGEQFF. Here the CDR3 DNA reads TGTGCCAGCAGCGTAGAGCCCGGTGAGCAGTTCTTC.

This clonotype has only a few counts. This beta chain is an unintended read in a library built for alpha chains; its size means little. The V and J genes are TRBV12-3 or TRBV12-4 and TRBJ2-2; TRBD2 matches 9 bases. Trimming removed 3 bases from V and 3 bases from J; junction bases left unmatched: 2. CDR3 length equals 15 residues. The CDR3 sequence: CASSFGGRDTGELFF. CDR3 DNA: TGTGCCAGCAGTTTCGGCGGGAGGGACACCGGGGAGCTGTTTTTT.

This clonotype was found many times. This beta chain is a stray read from a library made for alpha chains; its abundance is not meaningful. The chain links TRBV4-2 to TRBJ2-5, with 11 bases matching TRBD2. V lost 0 bases, J lost 2 bases, and 8 bases stayed unmatched. CDR3 length: 18 amino acids. CDR1 and CDR2 from the germline V gene are LGHNA and YNFKEQ. The CDR3: CASSQDQALAGGQETQYF. The CDR3 coding sequence is TGTGCCAGCAGCCAAGATCAGGCGCTAGCGGGGGGTCAAGAGACCCAGTACTTC.

Many counts were recorded for this clonotype. This beta chain turned up in a library designed for alpha chains; as an off-target read, its abundance says little. The V and J genes are TRBV3-1 and TRBJ2-1; 10 nucleotides match TRBD2. This CDR3 is 17 amino acids long. J gave up 8 bases and V 1 base, and 11 bases lay outside the gene matches. Per the germline V gene, CDR1 is LGHDT and CDR2 is YNNKEL (reference sequence). The CDR3 nucleotides are TGTGCCAGCAGCCAAGCCCTGCCTAGCGGGAGAGTATATGAGCAGTTCTTC. Its translation: CASSQALPSGRVYEQFF.

The table lists this clonotype with many counts. This beta chain is an unintended read in a library built for alpha chains; its size means little. The chain recombines TRBV7-2 with TRBJ2-5; 10 nucleotides match TRBD1. There are 15 residues in the CDR3. The germline V gene encodes CDR1 SGHTA and CDR2 FQGNSA. The J segment lost 5 bases and the V segment lost 5 bases, leaving 8 bases of the junction unmatched. CDR3 region: CASSVPGQGTETQYF. The CDR3 DNA follows: TGTGCCAGCAGCGTACCGGGACAGGGGACGGAGACCCAGTACTTC.

This clonotype was observed at least ten times. This beta chain slipped into a library made for alpha chains as a stray read, so its size is not meaningful. The chain has TRBV9 and TRBJ1-1; the D is unclear. The V end lost 6 bases, the J end lost 0 bases, and 15 bases lay between the germline ends. Germline CDR1 is SGDLS and CDR2 is YYNGEE. CDR3 length: 15 amino acids. In DNA, the CDR3 is TGTGCCAGCACCCCGCACGGTTCCATGAACACTGAAGCTTTCTTT. Amino acid sequence: CASTPHGSMNTEAFF. Looking up the rest from reference TRBV9 and TRBJ1-1 gives the full variable domain: DSGVTQTPKHLITATGQRVTLRCSPRSGDLSVYWYQQSLDQGLQFLIQYYNGEERAKGNILERFSAQQFPDLHSELNLSSLELGDSALYFCASTPHGSMNTEAFFGQGTRLTVV.

This clonotype was detected many times. Because the library targeted alpha chains, this beta chain is an off-target read whose size means little. This sequence joins TRBV6-1 and TRBJ2-7; TRBD1 is a possible D gene (6 bases). The V end was cut by 4 bases, the J end by 0 bases, with 10 bases between. CDR1 and CDR2 (germline): MNHNS, SASEGT. The CDR3 is 14 amino acids. CDR3 in DNA: TGTGCCAGCAGTGGACAGGTGCCCTCCTACGAGCAGTACTTC. This encodes CASSGQVPSYEQYF.

There are a few counts of this clonotype. This may come from a read error, since a much larger clone is one base off. Because this beta chain is a stray read in a library intended to capture alpha chains, its abundance should not be given much weight. V and J are TRBV2 and TRBJ1-4; the D gene is possibly TRBD1 (5 bases). Germline V CDR1 and CDR2: SNHLY, FYNNEI. This CDR3 contains 14 residues. CDR3 coding DNA: TGTGCCAGCAGCGGAGGGACGAGGAATGGAAAACTGTTTTTT. It is translated as CASSGGTRNGKLFF.

This clonotype has a count of ten or more. This beta chain is a stray sequence in a library constructed for alpha chains; its clone size is not meaningful. CDR3 region: CASSLTQANYGYTF. In DNA, the CDR3 is TGTGCCAGCAGCTTGACCCAGGCTAACTATGGCTACACCTTC. The V call is TRBV5-5, the J call TRBJ1-2; D gene uncertain. V was clipped by 1 base and J by 0 bases, with 7 bases between them. Germline V gene lookup returns CDR1 SGHKS and CDR2 YYEKEE (reference sequence). The CDR3 is made up of 14 amino acids.

This clonotype has at least ten counts. Being off target in a library aimed at alpha chains, this beta chain has a size of little meaning. This chain joins TRBV2 and TRBJ2-3; 8 bases fit TRBD1. The CDR3 is made up of 14 amino acids. Germline-derived CDR1 and CDR2 are SNHLY and FYNNEI. J was trimmed by 3 bases and V by 7 bases; bases with no gene match: 6. The CDR3, as DNA: TGTGCCAGCAATCTACAGGGGGATACAGATACGCAGTATTTT. This codes for CASNLQGDTDTQYF.

This clonotype was counted at least ten times. This beta chain appears as a stray read in a library generated for alpha chains; its size is not informative. The CDR3: CASSPLLRGETQYF. In DNA, the CDR3 is TGTGCCAGCAGTCCCCTCTTGCGAGGGGAGACCCAGTACTTC. The chain is built from TRBV6-2 or TRBV6-3 and TRBJ2-5; D might be TRBD2 (5 bases). The CDR3 is 14 residues long. Trimming pared 5 bases from V and 5 bases from J, leaving 15 bases between. CDR1 is MNHEY, CDR2 SVGEGT, per germline.

This clonotype was detected ten times or more. This beta chain came through as a stray read in a library set up for alpha chains, and its size says little. This chain uses TRBV20-1 with TRBJ2-1; D is possibly TRBD1 or TRBD2 (5 bases each). Germline V gives CDR1 DFQATT, CDR2 SNEGSKA (reference sequence). CDR3 length: 12 residues. V was trimmed by 6 bases and J by 7 bases, leaving 13 bases between them. DNA of the CDR3: TGCAGTGCGACCGAGGGGCCGAATGAGCAGTTCTTC. Translating gives CSATEGPNEQFF.

This clonotype was seen ten or more times. The library was designed around alpha chains, so this beta chain is a stray read whose abundance carries little weight. The V call is TRBV19, the J call TRBJ1-1, with D possibly matching TRBD1 (5 bases). CDR3 length: 14 residues. Germline V gene data show CDR1 as LNHDA and CDR2 as SQIVND (reference sequence). V shed 1 base and J shed 1 base, with 7 bases lying between them. The CDR3 coding sequence is TGTGCCAGTAGTATAGGACAGCAGAACACTGAAGCTTTCTTT. It specifies CASSIGQQNTEAFF.

This clonotype was observed many times. This beta chain came through as a stray read in a library set up for alpha chains, and its size says little. The chain couples TRBV5-1 to TRBJ1-2, with D possibly TRBD1 on 6 matching bases. CDR1 is SGHRS and CDR2 is YFSETQ in the germline V gene. V was shortened by 0 bases and J by 6 bases, with 12 bases between the two germline ends. The CDR3 runs to 14 residues. CDR3 residues: CASSLVQGLNGYTF. The CDR3 nucleotides read TGCGCCAGCAGCTTGGTCCAGGGGCTGAATGGCTACACCTTC.